This T cell receptor beta chain derives from a study of shared T cell receptors in the human thymus. Using immunoSEQ multiplex PCR, the repertoire was profiled, and TCRdb retains in-frame clones only, with some absent. The sample contains approximately 580,000 clones, around three quarters of which appear only once. This CDR3 spans 15 amino acids. Germline CDR1 SEHNR, CDR2 FQNEAQ (reference sequence). V shed 2 bases, J shed 5 bases, and the junction held 5 bases outside the gene matches. These same records also appear under a second study, on human thymus T cells. That study adds: The thymus was resected at corrective cardiac surgery. Unrelated people showed highly overlapping thymic repertoires, related research reported.

The source of this sequence is a boy in the first two years of life with a congenital heart defect. The chain links TRBV7-9 to TRBJ2-7; TRBD2 aligns across 11 bases. Source material: thymocytes. CDR3 coding DNA: TGTGCCAGCAGCTTAACCTGGGGACTAGCGGACGAGCAGTACTTC. It encodes CASSLTWGLADEQYF.